The next 26 T cell receptor beta chains were all read from a single sample in a study of blood T cell repertoires in COVID-19. Sequenced by immunoSEQ multiplex PCR; TCRdb stores in-frame clones only, minus some. The sample consists of around 41,000 clones, 88% of them appearing once. Source material: peripheral blood. All receptors derive from a human donor in a cohort sampled during active COVID-19.

This clone was seen just once. The chain links TRBV9 to TRBJ2-7, with 7 bases identical to TRBD1. The CDR3 is 15 residues long. The V and J ends lost 4 bases and 2 bases, in that order; junction bases with no gene match: 9. Germline CDR1 SGDLS, CDR2 YYNGEE. CDR3 sequence reads: CASSPRDSLAYEQYF. The CDR3 nucleotides read TGTGCCAGCAGCCCCCGGGACAGCCTAGCCTACGAGCAGTACTTC.

The J gene is TRBJ2-3, the V gene TRBV21-1; the D segment call TRBD2 is taken from the table without a DNA check. TRBV21-1 is described as a pseudogene. The CDR3 runs 16 residues. The chain's CDR3 is CASTWIRGCPPDTQYF. Here the CDR3 DNA reads TGTGCCAGCACCTGGATTAGAGGCTGTCCTCCGGATACGCAGTATTTT.

The V call is TRBV18, the J call TRBJ1-1, with 7 bases lining up with TRBD1. V trimming: 0 bases; J trimming: 4 bases; junction bases outside the gene matches: 2. Germline lookup yields CDR1 KGHSH and CDR2 LQKENI. CDR3 length: 14 residues. This CDR3 is CASSPPTGSTEAFF. In DNA, the CDR3 is TGTGCCAGCTCACCACCGACAGGGAGCACTGAAGCTTTCTTT.

This chain connects TRBV4-2 to TRBJ2-4; 10 bases map to TRBD2. The germline V gene encodes CDR1 LGHNA and CDR2 YNFKEQ. This CDR3 contains 13 residues. After removal of 4 bases from V and 14 bases from J, the junction contained 8 bases not matched to a gene. CDR3: CASSRELAGVEYF. The CDR3 coding sequence is TGTGCCAGCAGCCGCGAGCTAGCGGGGGTGGAGTACTTC.

The chain employs TRBV13 and TRBJ1-4; D is unresolved. The V and J ends lost 0 bases and 6 bases respectively, with 8 bases between them. The length of the CDR3 is 14 residues. Per the germline V gene, CDR1 is PRHDT and CDR2 is FYEKMQ (reference sequence). The CDR3 nucleotides read TGTGCCAGCAGCTTAGGGGGAGAGGATGAAAAACTGTTTTTT. This gives the protein CASSLGGEDEKLFF.

V gene TRBV27 combines with J gene TRBJ2-4; D is possibly TRBD1 (7 bases). Germline V gene sequence: CDR1 MNHEY, CDR2 SMNVEV (reference sequence). The V and J ends lost 5 bases and 8 bases respectively, with 16 bases between them. The CDR3 sequence is 14 residues long. The CDR3 region is CASSPRTGGDIQYF. The CDR3 DNA reads as TGTGCCAGCAGTCCCCGGACAGGCGGGGACATTCAGTACTTC.

V and J are TRBV4-2 and TRBJ2-1; 10 bases match TRBD2. The length of the CDR3 is 16 residues. Per germline, CDR1 LGHNA and CDR2 YNFKEQ. V dropped 0 bases and J dropped 7; count of bases not matched to a gene: 6. This CDR3 is CASSQESGRAGNEQFF. CDR3 DNA sequence: TGTGCCAGCAGCCAAGAGAGCGGGAGGGCCGGTAATGAGCAGTTCTTC.

This chain links TRBV14 with TRBJ1-4; the D gene is possibly TRBD1 (5 bases). This CDR3 region has 16 residues. The germline CDR1 and CDR2 sequences are SGHDN and FVKESK. V shed 3 bases and J shed 8 bases, with 19 bases lying between them. The CDR3 spells CASSHNPAGLQEKLFF. In DNA form, the CDR3 reads TGTGCCAGCAGCCACAACCCGGCAGGGCTACAGGAAAAACTGTTTTTT.

The rearrangement uses TRBV10-3 and TRBJ2-7; possible D gene TRBD2, 5 bases. Germline V gives CDR1 ENHRY, CDR2 SYGVKD. The CDR3 runs to 15 residues. Trimming shortened V by 0 bases and J by 3 bases, and 12 bases separated the two germline ends. The chain's CDR3 is CAISESGGHNYEQYF. CDR3 coding DNA: TGTGCCATCAGTGAGTCCGGCGGGCATAACTACGAGCAGTACTTC.

The rearrangement joins TRBV24-1 to TRBJ1-5; a weak D match, TRBD1 (5 bases). This CDR3 contains 14 residues. The V and J ends lost 2 bases and 6 bases respectively, with 10 bases between them. The germline V gene encodes CDR1 KGHDR and CDR2 SFDVKD. This chain's CDR3 is CATSDWQGTQPQHF. The CDR3 region has the DNA TGTGCCACCAGTGATTGGCAGGGAACTCAGCCCCAGCATTTT.

This clone was counted a few times. V usage is TRBV28 and J usage is TRBJ2-7; TRBD2 matches 7 bases. The germline gives CDR1 MDHEN, CDR2 SYDVKM. After removal of 6 bases from V and 1 base from J, the junction contained 6 bases not matched to a gene. This CDR3 spans 14 amino acids. In DNA, the CDR3 is TGTGCCAGCAGGCGTGGAGCGGGGTCCTACGAGCAGTACTTC. Translating it yields CASRRGAGSYEQYF.

This clone was seen a single time. This chain links TRBV7-6 with TRBJ1-6, with a possible D match to TRBD1 (6 bases). The germline CDR1 and CDR2 sequences are SGHVS and FNYEAQ. Between the trimmed V and J ends, which lost 7 bases and 9 bases, there was a span of 19 bases. The CDR3 covers 15 residues. The CDR3 nucleotides are TGTGCCAGCACCCAGGCCCCGGACAGTAGTTCACCCCTCCACTTT. Encoded protein: CASTQAPDSSSPLHF.

The gene calls are TRBV30 and TRBJ2-7; D is possibly TRBD1 (6 bases). In germline, CDR1 is GTSNPN, CDR2 SVGIG (reference sequence). This CDR3 comprises 13 residues. The CDR3 nucleotides are TGTGCATCAAACAGGGATAGCTCCTACGAGCAGTACTTC. It specifies CASNRDSSYEQYF.

The sample holds one count of this clone. The chain recombines TRBV24-1 with TRBJ2-3, with D perhaps matching TRBD2 (6 bases). The length of the CDR3 is 13 residues. CDR1 is KGHDR, CDR2 SFDVKD, per germline. V was cut by 5 bases and J by 6 bases, with 11 bases left in between. The CDR3 DNA reads TGTGCCACCAGTGCCGGGAGTGGTGATACGCAGTATTTT. It encodes CATSAGSGDTQYF.

Here the CDR3 DNA reads TGTGCCAGCAGCTTTAGGACCGGGACAGGGGGTGGGGTAGGAGAGACCCAGTACTTC. Translating it yields CASSFRTGTGGGVGETQYF. The J gene is TRBJ2-5, the V gene TRBV7-8; 11 bases fit TRBD1. The CDR3 covers 19 residues. Germline V gene data show CDR1 as SGHVS and CDR2 as FQNEAQ. The ends lost 3 bases at V and 4 bases at J; junction bases unmatched: 16. The variable domain in full, with the rest retrieved from reference TRBV7-8 and TRBJ2-5, is GAGVSQSPRYKVAKRGQDVALRCDPISGHVSLFWYQQALGQGPEFLTYFQNEAQLDKSGLPSDRFFAERPEGSVSTLKIQRTQQEDSAVYLCASSFRTGTGGGVGETQYFGPGTRLLVL.

The V gene is TRBV30, the J gene TRBJ2-7; 8 bases fit TRBD2. The CDR3 runs to 12 residues. V lost 6 bases, J lost 4 bases, and 5 bases stayed unmatched. Germline V lookup: CDR1 GTSNPN, CDR2 SVGIG (reference sequence). The CDR3 reads CACQSGSYEQYF. For the CDR3, the DNA is TGTGCCTGCCAGAGCGGGAGTTACGAGCAGTACTTC.

This chain uses TRBV5-1 with TRBJ1-2; 8 nucleotides match TRBD1. Germline lookup yields CDR1 SGHRS and CDR2 YFSETQ. V shed 1 base, J shed 6 bases, and the junction held 5 bases outside the gene matches. The CDR3 contains 14 residues. The CDR3 loop reads CASSLQGASDGYTF. CDR3 sequence (DNA): TGCGCCAGCAGCTTGCAGGGGGCGAGCGATGGCTACACCTTC.

The chain has TRBV10-3 and TRBJ1-5; D is unresolved. The CDR3 extends over 13 amino acids. Germline V gives CDR1 ENHRY, CDR2 SYGVKD. V was pared by 3 bases and J by 4 bases, with 7 bases between. Written as DNA, the CDR3 is TGTGCCATCAGTGAAATCTCTAATCAGCCCCAGCATTTT. Protein: CAISEISNQPQHF.

The chain uses TRBV7-9 and TRBJ2-3; tentative D call: TRBD1 (5 bases). Germline CDR1 and CDR2: SEHNR and FQNEAQ (reference sequence). This CDR3 contains 16 residues. With 5 bases removed from V and 4 bases from J, the gap between germline ends came to 19 bases. CDR3 in amino acids: CASSLPPRQPADTQYF. DNA of the CDR3: TGTGCCAGCAGCCTCCCCCCCCGACAGCCGGCAGATACGCAGTATTTT.

This clone was seen just once. This chain joins TRBV5-5 and TRBJ1-2; D might be TRBD1 (6 bases). Germline V gene lookup returns CDR1 SGHKS and CDR2 YYEKEE (reference sequence). The CDR3 contains 13 residues. The V gene lost 5 bases and the J gene lost 6 bases, with 14 bases spanning the gap. In DNA form, the CDR3 reads TGTGCCAGCAGTTCCCGCGGGGGGCATGGCTACACCTTC. This codes for CASSSRGGHGYTF.

The chain links TRBV13 to TRBJ2-7, with 11 bases that match TRBD1. The CDR3 is made up of 15 amino acids. Germline V gene sequence: CDR1 PRHDT, CDR2 FYEKMQ (reference sequence). The V segment lost 5 bases and the J segment 6 bases; nucleotides outside the gene matches: 9. CDR3 protein: CASSLLGTGGTEQYF. CDR3 nucleotides: TGTGCCAGCAGCCTACTAGGGACAGGGGGAACCGAGCAGTACTTC.

The chain combines TRBV5-1 with TRBJ2-3; TRBD2 matches at 14 bases. The CDR3 loop spans 21 amino acids. J gave up 3 bases and V 3 bases, and 18 bases lay outside the gene matches. Looked up from germline, CDR1 is SGHRS and CDR2 is YFSETQ. The CDR3 sequence: CASSSSSGTSGSVKGTDTQYF. The DNA of the CDR3 is TGCGCCAGCAGCTCCTCGTCCGGGACTAGCGGGAGTGTCAAAGGGACAGATACGCAGTATTTT.

The chain joins TRBV5-1 to TRBJ2-7; TRBD2 is a possible D gene (5 bases). The CDR3 loop spans 14 amino acids. V gave up 4 bases and J gave up 0 bases, with 11 bases separating them. CDR1 and CDR2 from the germline V gene are SGHRS and YFSETQ. CDR3 in DNA: TGCGCCAGCAGCATTAGCGAGAGCTCCTACGAGCAGTACTTC. Its translation: CASSISESSYEQYF.

This chain links TRBV3-1 (or the pseudogene TRBV3-2) with TRBJ2-3, with D maybe TRBD2 (5 bases). The CDR3 is 13 amino acids. CDR1 LGHDT and CDR2 YNNKEL come from the germline V gene (reference sequence). Trimming shortened V by 4 bases and J by 6 bases, and 11 bases separated the two germline ends. This CDR3 reads CASSRRGMDTQYF. The CDR3 DNA reads as TGTGCCAGCAGCCGACGGGGAATGGATACGCAGTATTTT.

This chain connects TRBV5-4 to TRBJ2-1, with TRBD2 matching 7 bases. The germline CDR1 and CDR2 sequences are SGHNT and YYREEE (reference sequence). The CDR3 consists of 14 residues. Trimming at V came to 0 bases and at J to 14 bases, leaving 11 bases not matched to a gene. The CDR3 sequence: CASSLERGRRWEFF. Written as DNA, the CDR3 is TGTGCCAGCAGCTTGGAGCGGGGCCGAAGGTGGGAGTTCTTC. Supplemented by reference TRBV5-4 and TRBJ2-1, the full variable domain reads ETGVTQSPTHLIKTRGQQVTLRCSSQSGHNTVSWYQQALGQGPQFIFQYYREEENGRGNFPPRFSGLQFPNYSSELNVNALELDDSALYLCASSLERGRRWEFFGPGTRLTVL.

CDR3 protein: CASSLAGVQDTQYF. CDR3 coding DNA: TGTGCCAGCAGCTTAGCGGGAGTACAAGATACGCAGTATTTT. This chain uses TRBV7-3 with TRBJ2-3; 7 bases are shared with TRBD2. Germline trimming cut 2 bases from V and 5 bases from J; bases unmatched to any gene: 4. The CDR3 length is 14 residues. CDR1 SGHTA and CDR2 FQGTGA come from the germline V gene.